A single sample is the source of the 30 T cell receptor beta chains below, sequenced in a study of T cell repertoires in cytomegalovirus infection. Antigens of these TCRs are unknown. TCRdb independently ran MiXCR on the reads; one entry per CDR3 protein. The sample consists of some 800,000 distinct CDR3 sequences, about 33% of them appearing once. Sample: cultured CD8+ T cells from PBMCs, taken from culture after CMV antigen stimulation. The receptors come from a human donor in good health (CMV status not recorded). Some clones in this sample may be carry-over from other donors' samples.

This chain links TRBV27 with TRBJ2-7; TRBD2 aligns across 11 bases. This CDR3 spans 15 amino acids. J gave up 2 bases and V 5 bases, and 5 bases lay outside the gene matches. Germline loops: CDR1 MNHEY, CDR2 SMNVEV (reference sequence). This chain's CDR3 is CASSPGLAVPYEQYV. DNA of the CDR3: TGTGCCAGCAGTCCGGGACTAGCGGTCCCCTACGAGCAGTACGTC.

This rearrangement joins TRBV3-1 to TRBJ2-3; D gene unclear. Germline CDR1 is LGHDT and CDR2 is YNNKEL (reference sequence). The CDR3 extends over 15 amino acids. Between the trimmed V and J ends, which lost 6 bases and 0 bases, there was a span of 13 bases. CDR3 amino acids: CASRRSRPSTDTQYF. The CDR3 nucleotides read TGTGCCAGCAGACGGAGCCGACCTAGCACAGATACGCAGTATTTT.

The V gene is TRBV9, the J gene TRBJ1-2; 7 nucleotides align to TRBD1. The germline gives CDR1 SGDLS, CDR2 YYNGEE. The V segment lost 3 bases and the J segment 7 bases; nucleotides outside the gene matches: 9. This CDR3 comprises 14 residues. The CDR3 is CASSANRGTSGYTF. In DNA, the CDR3 is TGTGCCAGCAGCGCAAACAGGGGAACGAGTGGCTACACCTTC.

The chain recombines TRBV27 with TRBJ2-1; 9 nucleotides match TRBD1. V lost 8 bases to trimming and J lost 4 bases; unmatched junction nucleotides: 15. The CDR3 has 17 amino acids. Per germline, CDR1 MNHEY and CDR2 SMNVEV (reference sequence). Written as DNA, the CDR3 is TGTGCCAGCTGCCGGGACAGGGTGTCCGTGGCGTACAATGAGCAGTTCTTC. Translating it yields CASCRDRVSVAYNEQFF.

The chain carries TRBV7-9 and TRBJ2-3; perhaps TRBD2 as D (5 bases). The length of the CDR3 is 14 residues. V was cut by 6 bases and J by 2 bases, with 12 bases left in between. Germline-derived CDR1 and CDR2 are SEHNR and FQNEAQ (reference sequence). CDR3 protein: CASSYLANTDTQYF. CDR3 in DNA: TGTGCCAGCAGTTATCTAGCTAACACAGATACGCAGTATTTT. The full variable domain, in which reference TRBV7-9 and TRBJ2-3 provide the parts outside the CDR3, is DTGVSQNPRHKITKRGQNVTFRCDPISEHNRLYWYRQTLGQGPEFLTYFQNEAQLEKSRLLSDRFSAERPKGSFSTLEIQRTEQGDSAMYLCASSYLANTDTQYFGPGTRLTVL.

The sample holds a few counts of this clonotype. The rearrangement uses TRBV6-1 and TRBJ2-7; no reliable D call. CDR1 MNHNS and CDR2 SASEGT come from the germline V gene. The CDR3 is made up of 12 amino acids. Trimming pared 0 bases from V and 6 bases from J, leaving 6 bases between. The chain's CDR3 is CASSEAVSEQYV. CDR3 coding DNA: TGTGCCAGCAGTGAAGCGGTCTCCGAGCAGTACGTC.

This clonotype was detected a few times. The gene calls are TRBV7-9 and TRBJ1-4; D is perhaps TRBD1 (5 bases). The CDR3 contains 14 residues. Trimming removed 5 bases at V and 7 bases at J, with 14 bases between. The germline V gene encodes CDR1 SEHNR and CDR2 FQNEAQ (reference sequence). The CDR3: CASSPIREVEKLFF. Written as DNA, the CDR3 is TGTGCCAGCAGCCCTATCAGGGAAGTTGAAAAACTGTTTTTT.

About this clonotype: At one end, the junction sequence differs from germline, possibly due to a read error. The V and J genes are TRBV7-6 and TRBJ2-2; the match to TRBD1 covers 7 bases. The CDR3 has 14 amino acids. Germline CDR1 SGHVS, CDR2 FNYEAQ. CDR3 amino acids: CTSSPRGQTGELFF. CDR3 DNA: TGTACCAGCAGCCCCCGGGGACAGACCGGGGAGCTGTTTTTT.

This clonotype was observed a handful of times. V is TRBV12-5 and J is TRBJ1-1; no clear D. Germline-derived CDR1 and CDR2 are LGHNT and FRNRAP. The CDR3 runs 12 residues. Trimming took 6 bases from V and 1 from J, leaving 6 bases between them. The CDR3 spells CASGWTNTEAFF. CDR3 bases: TGTGCTAGTGGCTGGACGAACACTGAAGCTTTCTTT.

This clonotype was counted a few times. This rearrangement joins TRBV6-5 to TRBJ1-5; TRBD1 aligns across 12 bases. The V and J ends lost 0 bases and 7 bases, in that order; junction bases with no gene match: 4. Germline V gene lookup returns CDR1 MNHEY and CDR2 SVGAGI. The CDR3 runs 16 residues. The CDR3 region is CASSYSGQGAGQPQHF. Written as DNA, the CDR3 is TGTGCCAGCAGTTACTCGGGACAGGGGGCAGGGCAGCCCCAGCATTTT.

This clonotype has just one count. The V and J genes are TRBV29-1 and TRBJ2-2, with 11 positions matching TRBD2. CDR1 is SQVTM and CDR2 is ANQGSEA in the germline V gene. V shed 0 bases, J shed 7 bases, and the junction held 10 bases outside the gene matches. CDR3 length equals 17 residues. CDR3 loop: CSVEDSVAGGFGGELFF. The CDR3 DNA reads TGCAGCGTTGAAGATTCGGTAGCGGGGGGGTTTGGCGGGGAGCTGTTTTTT.

The chain combines TRBV10-2 with TRBJ2-3; 9 nucleotides match TRBD2. The CDR3 runs 14 residues. Germline values: CDR1 WSHSY, CDR2 SAAADI. Trimming cost V 7 bases and J 4 bases; bases outside gene matches: 6. The CDR3, as DNA: TGCGCCAGCACTCCGGGACTAGCAGCAGATACGCAGTATTTT. Its translation: CASTPGLAADTQYF.

The V gene is TRBV6-1, the J gene TRBJ2-7; the D is unclear. Deletions cut 6 bases from V and 2 bases from J, with 14 bases between. From germline, CDR1 is MNHNS and CDR2 SASEGT. The CDR3 sequence is 14 residues long. In DNA form, the CDR3 reads TGTGCCAGCAGCTATGGTAACGCGGCCTACGAGCAGTACTTC. Protein: CASSYGNAAYEQYF.

The chain uses TRBV28 and TRBJ2-7, with D hard to call. The CDR3 consists of 14 residues. In germline, CDR1 is MDHEN, CDR2 SYDVKM. Deletions cut 5 bases from V and 3 bases from J, with 14 bases between. The CDR3 here is CASSQRPADYEQYV. DNA for the CDR3: TGTGCCAGCAGTCAGAGACCAGCCGACTACGAGCAGTACGTC.

V gene TRBV6-1 combines with J gene TRBJ2-1; 11 nucleotides align to TRBD1. The V segment lost 6 bases and the J segment 0 bases; nucleotides outside the gene matches: 7. CDR1 and CDR2 from the germline V gene are MNHNS and SASEGT. The length of the CDR3 is 17 residues. The CDR3, as DNA: TGTGCCAGCAGCGAATGGACAGGGGGCCTCTCCTACAATGAGCAGTTCTTC. Protein: CASSEWTGGLSYNEQFF.

The J gene is TRBJ1-1, the V gene TRBV27; D gene unclear. The CDR3 is 15 amino acids. Germline CDR1 MNHEY, CDR2 SMNVEV (reference sequence). V shed 5 bases and J shed 0 bases, with 13 bases lying between them. The CDR3 DNA follows: TGTGCCAGCAGTGCCTCCCAGCAAATGAACACTGAAGCTTTCTTT. Translated: CASSASQQMNTEAFF.

The chain joins TRBV2 to TRBJ1-4, with 7 bases aligning to TRBD1. CDR3 size: 17 residues. CDR1 SNHLY and CDR2 FYNNEI come from the germline V gene. Trimming removed 5 bases from V and 0 bases from J; junction bases left unmatched: 9. CDR3 loop: CASSLRQGAATNEKLFF. CDR3 coding DNA: TGTGCCAGCAGTCTCCGACAGGGCGCGGCAACTAATGAAAAACTGTTTTTT. Using reference TRBV2 and TRBJ1-4 for the parts outside the CDR3, the full variable domain is EPEVTQTPSHQVTQMGQEVILRCVPISNHLYFYWYRQILGQKVEFLVSFYNNEISEKSEIFDDQFSVERPDGSNFTLKIRSTKLEDSAMYFCASSLRQGAATNEKLFFGSGTQLSVL.

This clonotype was observed a handful of times. The chain is built from TRBV6-5 and TRBJ2-7, with 9 bases aligning to TRBD1. With V trimmed by 5 bases and J by 5 bases, 7 bases remained unmatched. The V gene's germline CDR1 is MNHEY and CDR2 SVGAGI. The CDR3 contains 14 residues. The CDR3 DNA reads TGTGCCAGCAGTAAATGGGACAGGGAGGACGAGCAGTACGTC. This translates into CASSKWDREDEQYV.

The CDR3 loop reads CASRRIPTGAADTEAFF. The CDR3, as DNA: TGTGCCAGCAGACGAATACCGACAGGGGCAGCGGACACTGAAGCTTTCTTT. The chain employs TRBV28 and TRBJ1-1; 8 bases align to TRBD1. The V gene's germline CDR1 is MDHEN and CDR2 SYDVKM. This CDR3 is built from 17 residues. With V trimmed by 6 bases and J by 3 bases, 15 bases remained unmatched.

The chain uses TRBV12-3 or TRBV12-4 and TRBJ2-1; weak D call: TRBD1 (5 bases). V was shortened by 3 bases and J by 0 bases, with 12 bases between the two germline ends. The CDR3 length is 16 residues. CDR3 in DNA: TGTGCCAGCAGTTTCGGCCCCCAGGGCTCCTACAATGAGCAGTTCTTC. It is translated as CASSFGPQGSYNEQFF.

The rearrangement uses TRBV6-1 and TRBJ2-1; D remains unclear. In germline, CDR1 is MNHNS, CDR2 SASEGT. Trimming removed 3 bases from V and 1 base from J, with 7 bases in between. The CDR3 loop spans 14 amino acids. DNA of the CDR3: TGTGCCAGCAGTGACCGGATTTCCTACAATGAGCAGTTCTTC. Translation: CASSDRISYNEQFF.

This CDR3 is CASSRWEGDYEQYF. CDR3 nucleotide sequence: TGTGCCAGCAGCCGGTGGGAGGGGGACTACGAGCAGTACTTC. The V and J genes are TRBV6-1 and TRBJ2-7; D perhaps matches TRBD2 (7 bases). V lost 6 bases and J lost 3, with 15 bases in between. There are 14 residues in the CDR3. Germline values: CDR1 MNHNS, CDR2 SASEGT.

V and J are TRBV7-9 and TRBJ2-3; D might be TRBD1 or TRBD2, each matching 5 bases. The CDR3 is 15 amino acids. Trimming cost V 5 bases and J 0 bases, with 12 bases left between them. The germline gives CDR1 SEHNR, CDR2 FQNEAQ (reference sequence). Written as DNA, the CDR3 is TGTGCCAGCAGCCGCACCGGGGCTAGCACAGATACGCAGTATTTT. Amino acid sequence: CASSRTGASTDTQYF.

This clonotype has only a few counts. The genes are TRBV14 and TRBJ2-5; perhaps TRBD2 as D (6 bases). CDR1 is SGHDN and CDR2 is FVKESK in the germline V gene. The CDR3 loop spans 15 amino acids. Deletions cut 6 bases from V and 4 bases from J, with 18 bases between. CDR3 sequence (DNA): TGTGCCAGCAGTACGTTTGACGGGGGTCGAGAGACCCAGTACTTC. This codes for CASSTFDGGRETQYF.

The chain couples TRBV9 to TRBJ2-6, with D possibly matching TRBD2 (7 bases). The CDR3 is made up of 17 amino acids. Between the trimmed V and J ends, which lost 5 bases and 0 bases, there was a span of 15 bases. Germline V gives CDR1 SGDLS, CDR2 YYNGEE. The CDR3 region has the DNA TGTGCCAGCAGGGGGGGGACACCGAGCTCTGGGGCCAACGTCCTGACTTTC. Its protein is CASRGGTPSSGANVLTF.

This clonotype was counted a few times. The chain recombines TRBV28 with TRBJ2-2; D gene ambiguous. CDR1 is MDHEN and CDR2 is SYDVKM in the germline V gene. Trimming took off 6 bases at V and 5 bases at J, with 13 bases between the two ends. CDR3 length equals 14 residues. This CDR3 is CASRGSKRTGELFF. DNA of the CDR3: TGTGCCAGCAGGGGGTCGAAACGGACCGGGGAGCTGTTTTTT.

This clonotype was detected only a few times. This chain links TRBV27 with TRBJ2-2; no definite D call. This CDR3 has 14 amino acids. Trimming shortened V by 10 bases and J by 0 bases, and 12 bases separated the two germline ends. The V gene's germline CDR1 is MNHEY and CDR2 SMNVEV (reference sequence). CDR3 sequence reads: CATSVLANTGELFF. In DNA, the CDR3 is TGTGCCACCTCCGTGTTAGCGAACACCGGGGAGCTGTTTTTT.

V gene TRBV7-9 combines with J gene TRBJ2-7, with a weak D call TRBD2 (5 bases). This CDR3 is built from 13 residues. Trimming took off 6 bases at V and 6 bases at J, with 15 bases between the two ends. Per germline, CDR1 SEHNR and CDR2 FQNEAQ (reference sequence). Here the CDR3 DNA reads TGTGCCAGCAGACTAGGGTCTAGGATCGAGCAGTACTTC. Protein: CASRLGSRIEQYF.

This clonotype was observed a few times. The V call is TRBV12-3 or TRBV12-4, the J call TRBJ2-3; D remains unclear. CDR3 length: 13 amino acids. The V end was cut by 5 bases, the J end by 7 bases, with 13 bases between. CDR3 amino acids: CASSPSGLNTQYF. The CDR3 nucleotides read TGTGCCAGCAGTCCCTCGGGCTTGAATACGCAGTATTTT.

V and J are TRBV12-3 or TRBV12-4 and TRBJ2-5; 8 nucleotides align to TRBD1. This CDR3 comprises 16 residues. V trimming: 6 bases; J trimming: 1 base; junction bases outside the gene matches: 10. The CDR3 region is CASSWSGDRPQETQYF. The CDR3 coding sequence is TGTGCCAGCAGCTGGTCCGGGGACAGGCCCCAAGAGACCCAGTACTTC.